One sample yielded the 10 T cell receptor beta chains listed below, sequenced in a study of vaccination and CD4 T cells after COVID-19. Treatment specified: approximately nine-day PBMC culture with coronavirus spike peptide pools or control peptides (ViraFEST assay). The Oncomine TCR Beta short-read assay was applied to DNA of cultured CD4+ T cells. TCRdb re-called the PCR reads with MiXCR, one entry per CDR3 protein. The table lists more than 20,000 distinct CDR3 sequences, roughly 33% of them singletons. These receptors are not linked to any known antigen. The sequencing sample was made of cultured CD4+ T cells from blood. These receptors all stem from a human donor with COVID-19.

This clonotype was detected only a few times. This rearrangement joins TRBV27 to TRBJ2-7; TRBD1 matches 9 bases. Germline V gene sequence: CDR1 MNHEY, CDR2 SMNVEV (reference sequence). This CDR3 is 17 amino acids long. The V gene end was trimmed by 0 bases and the J gene end by 2 bases; junction bases not matched to a gene: 8. The CDR3 loop is CASSLSIYRDRAYEQYF. The DNA for the CDR3 is TGTGCCAGCAGTTTATCGATTTATAGGGACAGGGCCTACGAGCAGTACTTC.

There are a few counts of this clonotype. V is TRBV7-4 and J is TRBJ1-2; the D is unclear. The CDR3 is 18 residues long. V was trimmed by 6 bases and J by 0 bases, leaving 23 bases between them. The V gene's germline CDR1 is SGHVT and CDR2 SQSDAQ. CDR3 bases: TGTGCCAGCAGTGTCAGGCCGTGCCTGGTGGGGACTAACTATGGCTACACCTTC. It yields the protein CASSVRPCLVGTNYGYTF.

This rearrangement joins TRBV18 to TRBJ2-5; the match to TRBD1 covers 8 bases. The V and J ends lost 6 bases and 4 bases, in that order; junction bases with no gene match: 4. Germline lookup yields CDR1 KGHSH and CDR2 LQKENI. This CDR3 contains 13 residues. The chain's CDR3 is CASSFDRGETQYF. CDR3 DNA: TGTGCCAGCTCTTTCGACAGGGGAGAGACCCAGTACTTC.

This clonotype came up a few times. This chain connects TRBV7-2 to TRBJ2-5; a weak D match, TRBD1 (6 bases). The germline CDR1 and CDR2 sequences are SGHTA and FQGNSA. This CDR3 is 14 amino acids long. V lost 5 bases and J 5 bases, leaving 15 bases between the germline ends. The CDR3 protein is CASSTTGGSETQYF. The CDR3 DNA reads TGTGCCAGCAGCACAACTGGGGGCTCTGAGACCCAGTACTTC.

The DNA for the CDR3 is TGTGCCAGCAGCCCGAGAGGGGCCTCGAATACTGAAGCTTTCTTT. Amino acid sequence: CASSPRGASNTEAFF. This chain uses TRBV5-4 with TRBJ1-1, with D possibly matching TRBD1 (5 bases). Trimming cost V 4 bases and J 5 bases, with 18 bases left between them. CDR3 size: 15 residues. Per the germline V gene, CDR1 is SGHNT and CDR2 is YYREEE (reference sequence).

The CDR3: CASIRQGAQETQYF. For the CDR3, the DNA is TGTGCCAGCATCAGGCAGGGGGCCCAAGAGACCCAGTACTTC. The V gene is TRBV5-5, the J gene TRBJ2-5; 8 bases match TRBD1. V shed 6 bases and J 1 base; nucleotides not matched to a gene: 5. Germline lookup yields CDR1 SGHKS and CDR2 YYEKEE (reference sequence). This CDR3 is built from 14 residues.

The sample holds a few counts of this clonotype. The chain joins TRBV20-1 to TRBJ1-3; the D is unclear. This CDR3 is 13 amino acids long. Between the trimmed V and J ends, which lost 0 bases and 4 bases, there was a span of 7 bases. Germline assignment: CDR1 DFQATT and CDR2 SNEGSKA (reference sequence). In DNA form, the CDR3 reads TGCAGTGCTAGAGATCCGAGAGGAAACACCATATATTTT. This encodes CSARDPRGNTIYF.

This clonotype appeared a few times. The genes are TRBV9 and TRBJ1-5; D not certain. The CDR3 totals 15 residues. The V gene lost 0 bases and the J gene lost 0 bases, with 7 bases spanning the gap. CDR1 is SGDLS and CDR2 is YYNGEE in the germline V gene. CDR3 loop: CASSVEGVSNQPQHF. DNA of the CDR3: TGTGCCAGCAGCGTAGAGGGAGTTAGCAATCAGCCCCAGCATTTT.

The rearrangement joins TRBV4-3 to TRBJ2-4; D remains ambiguous. CDR3 length equals 16 residues. Germline values: CDR1 LGHNA, CDR2 YSLEER. Trimming removed 1 base at V and 0 bases at J, with 10 bases between. The DNA of the CDR3 is TGCGCCAGCAGCCAAGTTAGTCCCTTAGCCAAAAACATTCAGTACTTC. Its protein is CASSQVSPLAKNIQYF.

The chain links TRBV10-1 to TRBJ2-3, with TRBD1 identical over 9 bases. The CDR3 totals 15 residues. With V trimmed by 3 bases and J by 8 bases, 9 bases remained unmatched. In germline, CDR1 is WNHNN, CDR2 SYGVQD (reference sequence). This chain's CDR3 is CASSEGDRVLGTQYF. Here the CDR3 DNA reads TGCGCCAGCAGTGAAGGGGACAGGGTCCTTGGTACGCAGTATTTT.